One and the same sample provided the 14 T cell receptor beta chains below, sequenced in a study of Graves' ophthalmopathy and Graves' hyperthyroidism. As the template, RNA transcripts were used to amplify TCR beta CDR3 regions. An initial RT-PCR round employing HTBI primers preceded a second-round multiplex PCR. From the multiplex PCR reads, TCRdb called clonotypes with MiXCR, one entry per CDR3 protein. The sample holds about 620,000 distinct CDR3 sequences, about 24% seen once. Sequenced: peripheral blood. These receptor sequences come from a woman aged 18-30 years with stable Graves' hyperthyroidism. Some clones in this sample may be carry-over from other donors' samples.

This clonotype has only a few counts. This rearrangement joins TRBV5-1 to TRBJ2-7, with D possibly called TRBD1 or TRBD2 (5 bases each). Germline V CDR1 and CDR2: SGHRS, YFSETQ. The length of the CDR3 is 16 residues. V lost 6 bases, J lost 4 bases, and 23 bases lay in between. In DNA form, the CDR3 reads TGCGCCAGCACCTTTTCTAGTACAGAGGGGTTTTACGAGCAGTACTTC. This encodes CASTFSSTEGFYEQYF.

This sequence joins TRBV14 and TRBJ1-1; D not resolved. The germline V gene has CDR1 SGHDN and CDR2 FVKESK. The V end was cut by 4 bases, the J end by 0 bases, with 9 bases between. This CDR3 has 14 amino acids. The CDR3 loop reads CASSRTDLNTEAFF. As DNA, the CDR3 is TGTGCCAGCAGCCGTACTGATTTGAACACTGAAGCTTTCTTT. The variable domain in full, completed from reference TRBV14 and TRBJ1-1, reads EAGVTQFPSHSVIEKGQTVTLRCDPISGHDNLYWYRRVMGKEIKFLLHFVKESKQDESGMPNNRFLAERTGGTYSTLKVQPAELEDSGVYFCASSRTDLNTEAFFGQGTRLTVV.

In its sample, this clonotype was seen many times. V is TRBV19 and J is TRBJ1-1, with a weak D call TRBD1 (5 bases). Germline V gives CDR1 LNHDA, CDR2 SQIVND (reference sequence). This CDR3 comprises 12 residues. Deletions cut 9 bases from V and 1 base from J, with 9 bases between. The CDR3 coding sequence is TGTGCCAGCAGGGATGAGAACACTGAAGCTTTCTTT. It translates to CASRDENTEAFF.

The rearrangement links TRBV14 to TRBJ2-5; D is tentatively TRBD1 or TRBD2 (5 bases each). Between the trimmed V and J ends, which lost 4 bases and 5 bases, there was a span of 17 bases. The CDR3 sequence is 15 residues long. CDR1 and CDR2 (germline): SGHDN, FVKESK. CDR3 amino acids: CASSPNGAPLETQYF. CDR3 nucleotides: TGTGCCAGCAGCCCAAACGGGGCGCCTCTGGAGACCCAGTACTTC.

As for this clonotype: One junction end does not reproduce the germline sequence, and a read error may be involved. The genes are TRBV10-3 and TRBJ2-3; TRBD1 matches at 9 bases. Per germline, CDR1 ENHRY and CDR2 SYGVKD. The CDR3 sequence is 14 residues long. The CDR3 here is CANSIDRGTDTQYF. The CDR3 nucleotides read TGTGCCAACAGTATAGACAGGGGGACAGATACGCAGTATTTT.

The chain has TRBV9 and TRBJ2-5; no clear D gene. Trimming cost V 0 bases and J 1 base, with 10 bases left between them. Germline CDR1 SGDLS, CDR2 YYNGEE. The CDR3 loop spans 15 amino acids. This chain's CDR3 is CASSVAGVPQETQYF. The CDR3 DNA reads TGTGCCAGCAGCGTAGCTGGGGTGCCCCAAGAGACCCAGTACTTC. The entire variable domain, with the rest obtained from reference TRBV9 and TRBJ2-5, is as follows: DSGVTQTPKHLITATGQRVTLRCSPRSGDLSVYWYQQSLDQGLQFLIQYYNGEERAKGNILERFSAQQFPDLHSELNLSSLELGDSALYFCASSVAGVPQETQYFGPGTRLLVL.

This clonotype has ten or more counts. The chain carries TRBV5-1 and TRBJ1-2; 7 bases match TRBD1. Per germline, CDR1 SGHRS and CDR2 YFSETQ. Trimming removed 0 bases from V and 7 bases from J; junction bases left unmatched: 6. This CDR3 is built from 14 residues. This chain's CDR3 is CASSLDSTGLGYTF. DNA of the CDR3: TGCGCCAGCAGCTTGGACTCGACAGGGCTTGGCTACACCTTC.

This clonotype was seen many times. The V and J genes are TRBV11-2 and TRBJ1-2; TRBD1 aligns across 7 bases. Germline CDR1 SGHAT, CDR2 FQNNGV. This CDR3 contains 13 residues. V gave up 5 bases and J gave up 3 bases; unmatched junction bases: 3. As DNA, the CDR3 is TGTGCCAGCAGCGTCGACAGGGACTATGGCTACACCTTC. Its translation: CASSVDRDYGYTF.

This clonotype was observed a handful of times. This chain joins TRBV2 and TRBJ2-7; 8 bases fit TRBD1. The CDR3 has 13 amino acids. CDR1 is SNHLY and CDR2 is FYNNEI in the germline V gene. Trimming at V came to 6 bases and at J to 9 bases, leaving 10 bases not matched to a gene. In DNA, the CDR3 is TGTGCCAGCAGGGGGACAGGTCGTACGGGGCAGTACTTC. Translation: CASRGTGRTGQYF.

The V and J genes are TRBV20-1 and TRBJ2-5, with 9 bases matching TRBD2. V dropped 2 bases and J dropped 5; count of bases not matched to a gene: 6. CDR1 and CDR2 (germline): DFQATT, SNEGSKA (reference sequence). The CDR3 loop spans 14 amino acids. CDR3 sequence: CSARYGAGGETQYF. CDR3 DNA: TGCAGTGCTAGATACGGGGCGGGGGGGGAGACCCAGTACTTC.

The chain combines TRBV2 with TRBJ2-5; no firm D call. The germline gives CDR1 SNHLY, CDR2 FYNNEI. There are 13 residues in the CDR3. The V end was cut by 6 bases, the J end by 4 bases, with 12 bases between. This CDR3 is CASSGPGGETQYF. The CDR3 nucleotides are TGTGCCAGCAGCGGCCCAGGCGGAGAGACCCAGTACTTC. Together with reference TRBV2 and TRBJ2-5, the CDR3 gives the full variable domain: EPEVTQTPSHQVTQMGQEVILRCVPISNHLYFYWYRQILGQKVEFLVSFYNNEISEKSEIFDDQFSVERPDGSNFTLKIRSTKLEDSAMYFCASSGPGGETQYFGPGTRLLVL.

V is TRBV19 and J is TRBJ1-5; 7 bases fit TRBD1. Germline trimming cut 9 bases from V and 11 bases from J; bases unmatched to any gene: 13. Germline V gene lookup returns CDR1 LNHDA and CDR2 SQIVND (reference sequence). The CDR3 consists of 13 residues. The CDR3 sequence: CASEGATGGSQHF. In DNA form, the CDR3 reads TGTGCCAGCGAGGGGGCGACAGGTGGGTCCCAGCATTTT. The complete variable domain, with remaining parts taken from reference TRBV19 and TRBJ1-5, reads DGGITQSPKYLFRKEGQNVTLSCEQNLNHDAMYWYRQDPGQGLRLIYYSQIVNDFQKGDIAEGYSVSREKKESFPLTVTSAQKNPTAFYLCASEGATGGSQHFGDGTRLSIL.

This clonotype was observed at least ten times. The chain links TRBV6-1 to TRBJ1-5; D ambiguous. The CDR3 is 12 residues long. The V end lost 4 bases, the J end lost 6 bases, and 7 bases lay between the germline ends. Germline CDR1 MNHNS, CDR2 SASEGT. In nucleotides, the CDR3 is TGTGCCAGCAGTGGTGGGAGTCAGCCCCAGCATTTT. This codes for CASSGGSQPQHF.

This clonotype showed up just once. The CDR3 loop is CASSFGGSGEQYF. CDR3 coding DNA: TGTGCCAGCAGCTTTGGGGGATCAGGCGAGCAGTACTTC. The rearrangement links TRBV5-5 to TRBJ2-7; either TRBD1 or TRBD2 may supply D (5 bases each). The germline CDR1 and CDR2 sequences are SGHKS and YYEKEE (reference sequence). V lost 2 bases and J lost 6, with 12 bases in between. The CDR3 consists of 13 residues.